These T cell receptor beta chains were read from a single sample in a study of long-term antiretroviral therapy in people with HIV. Data came from immunoSEQ multiplex PCR; TCRdb stores just in-frame clones and leaves some out. The profile shows over 25,000 clones, 70% to 90% of them singletons. This specimen consisted of unsorted PBMCs, obtained 3.2 years before starting antiretroviral therapy. These receptor sequences come from a middle-aged man with HIV. Both conserved end residues are part of each CDR3. A D gene is named only where the DNA matches it firmly. Clone size is shown for a subset of rows, as once, few, many or a class of expanded clone.

TRBJ1-1	12	.	TRBV11-3	.	TGTGCCAGCAGCTTGTTCAACACTGAAGCTTTCTTT	CASSLFNTEAFF
TRBJ2-6	19	TRBD1	TRBV7-9	.	TGTGCCAGCAGATACTATTCCGGGACAGGGGGCTCTGGGGCCAACGTCCTGACTTTC	CASRYYSGTGGSGANVLTF
TRBJ1-4	15	.	TRBV5-4	.	TGTGCCAGCAGCCGCGGGGGAATAGCTAATGAAAAACTGTTTTTT	CASSRGGIANEKLFF
TRBJ1-2	13	.	TRBV6-5	.	TGTGCCAGCAGTCAGCGGGACATACATGGCTACACCTTC	CASSQRDIHGYTF
TRBJ2-7	14	.	TRBV11-2	.	TGTGCCAGCAGCCTGAGAATACAAGACTACGAGCAGTACTTC	CASSLRIQDYEQYF
TRBJ2-7	12	.	TRBV5-6	.	TGTGCCAGCAGCTTGGGGGGTTCCCAGCAGTACTTC	CASSLGGSQQYF
TRBJ2-1	15	TRBD2	TRBV9	.	TGTGCCAGCAGCGCCGGGACTAGCGGGGAATCGAAGCAGTTCTTC	CASSAGTSGESKQFF
TRBJ2-7	14	TRBD2	TRBV18	.	TGTGCCAGCTCACCAGAGGCTAGCGGGGGGGAGCAGTACTTC	CASSPEASGGEQYF
TRBJ2-7	15	TRBD1	TRBV4-1	.	TGCGCCAGCAGCCATCTGGGACAGGGAGAATACGAGCAGTACTTC	CASSHLGQGEYEQYF
TRBJ1-2	14	.	TRBV18	.	TGTGCCAGCTCACCTGCGGGGGTGAACTATGGCTACACCTTC	CASSPAGVNYGYTF
TRBJ2-7	13	.	TRBV7-9	.	TGTGCCAGCAGCTCCACTACAGGTGGGAAGCAGTACTTC	CASSSTTGGKQYF
TRBJ2-7	17	.	TRBV7-6	.	TGTGCCAGCAGCTTAGGTTCCGGCTCATACAATTCCTACGAGCAGTACTTC	CASSLGSGSYNSYEQYF
TRBJ1-2	14	.	TRBV7-9	few	TGTGCCAGCAGCTTAGGAGACCTGAACTATGGCTACACCTTC	CASSLGDLNYGYTF
TRBJ2-1	14	TRBD2	TRBV18	once	TGTGCCAGCTCACCAGGGACTATCTACAATGAGCAGTTCTTC	CASSPGTIYNEQFF
TRBJ2-5	13	.	TRBV28	.	TGTGCCAGCAGTAGGACCCTTAAAGAGACCCAGTACTTC	CASSRTLKETQYF
TRBJ2-2	17	.	TRBV5-6	.	TGTGCCAGCAGCTTGGCAAAGCGGAGCCCGAACACCGGGGAGCTGTTTTTT	CASSLAKRSPNTGELFF
TRBJ2-7	15	.	TRBV9	few	TGTGCCAGCAGCGTAGGTGGGAGGGGGGGAGGCGAGCAGTACTTC	CASSVGGRGGGEQYF
TRBJ1-6	14	.	TRBV2	.	TGTGCCAGCAGCCAGGACAGCTATAATTCACCCCTCCACTTT	CASSQDSYNSPLHF
TRBJ1-2	11	.	TRBV19	once	TGTGCCAGTAGTCGAGGGAATGGCTACACCTTC	CASSRGNGYTF
TRBJ2-7	15	TRBD1	TRBV7-2	once	TGTGCCAGCAGCTTAGGTAGGACAGGTAACTACGAGCAGTACTTC	CASSLGRTGNYEQYF
TRBJ2-1	15	.	TRBV6-1	.	TGTGCCAGCAGTGAATGGTATAGGCAGGCCCATGAGCAGTTCTTC	CASSEWYRQAHEQFF
TRBJ2-7	13	.	TRBV7-2	.	TGTGCCAGCAGCTCGTTGGAACGGTACGAGCAGTACTTC	CASSSLERYEQYF
TRBJ1-2	15	.	TRBV4-3	.	TGCGCCAGCAGCCCCAATTCGGACGGTAACTATGGCTACACCTTC	CASSPNSDGNYGYTF
TRBJ2-7	17	.	TRBV11-2	.	TGTGCCAGCAGCCCCCGCCTGGGGCAGGGGTCCTCCTACGAGCAGTACTTC	CASSPRLGQGSSYEQYF
TRBJ1-1	12	.	TRBV6-5	.	TGTGCCAGCAAGATAGGAAACACTGAAGCTTTCTTT	CASKIGNTEAFF
TRBJ2-7	14	.	TRBV7-8	few	TGTGCCAGCAGCTTTCTCCAGGGCTCCTACGAGCAGTACTTC	CASSFLQGSYEQYF
TRBJ2-1	8	.	TRBV29-1	once	TGCAGCGTTGCTGAGCAGTTCTTC	CSVAEQFF
TRBJ2-1	16	.	TRBV10-3	.	TGTGCCATCAGTGGTTTGAGGGGGGCGTCCTACAATGAGCAGTTCTTC	CAISGLRGASYNEQFF
TRBJ2-7	18	TRBD1	TRBV9	.	TGTGCCAGCAGCGTTGGGTGGGGCCTGGGACAGGGGGCGGTCGAGCAGTACTTC	CASSVGWGLGQGAVEQYF